This TCR beta chain was recorded in a study of graft-versus-host responses after intestinal transplantation. Looking at the study overall: Recipients had multivisceral, liver-intestinal, or isolated intestinal transplants. Recipients across the board were started on anti-thymocyte globulin induction, then kept on tacrolimus and steroids for roughly 3 years. Whole-study results and caveats: GvH clones appeared in recipient marrow, some first in ileum or blood. High graft-versus-host to host-versus-graft T cell clonal ratios marked allografts of patients with graft-donor macrochimerism.

The method was immunoSEQ multiplex PCR; TCRdb's version includes in-frame clones alone and lacks a portion of them. Among about 9,600 clones listed, more than 90% were seen once. About this clone itself: What it binds is not known.

The CDR3 has 15 amino acids. Trimming at V came to 5 bases and at J to 5 bases, leaving 10 bases not matched to a gene. The germline V gene encodes CDR1 SEHNR and CDR2 FQNEAQ (reference sequence). This receptor was identified in a human patient who received an intestinal transplant, so some T cells may come from the graft donor. The chain links TRBV7-9 to TRBJ2-7; 9 bases fit TRBD1. The input for sequencing was bone marrow, taken around 75 weeks after intestinal transplantation. CDR3 in amino acids: CASSPQGAHSHEQYF. In nucleotides, the CDR3 is TGTGCCAGCAGCCCACAGGGGGCCCATAGCCACGAGCAGTACTTC.